A selection of T cell receptor beta chains follows, all from one sample in a study of cytomegalovirus exposure and HLA in healthy donors. Assay used: immunoSEQ multiplex PCR; TCRdb lists only in-frame clones, some missing. The sample includes under 75,000 clones, 70% to 90% of them seen just once. Sequences were obtained from PBMCs. These receptors came from a woman under 40 in good health and CMV-seronegative. Both conserved end residues are part of each CDR3. Only part of the rows carry a size: once, few, many, or a class if the clone is expanded.

j_call v_call clone_size cdr3_aa
TRBJ2-7 TRBV7-2 . CASSWTSGSTYEQYF
TRBJ1-1 TRBV9 . CASSAPRTGGNTEAFF
TRBJ1-2 TRBV21-1 once CASSKGRRDYGYTF
TRBJ1-4 TRBV4-1 few CASSQGQGGTEKLFF
TRBJ2-1 TRBV2 . CASRAGLAAYNEQFF
. TRBV5-6 . CASSLRLAGGQWGYEQYF
TRBJ2-7 TRBV9 . CASSVWGVPNEQYF
TRBJ2-5 TRBV5-1 once CASSFPGKETQYF
TRBJ1-2 TRBV14 . CASSQVGDGYTF
. TRBV30 . CAWSGLSYEQYF
TRBJ2-7 TRBV4-3 . CASSKTDRGPSGEQYF
TRBJ2-2 TRBV10-3 . CAITGTGGTGELFF
TRBJ2-7 TRBV28 . CASSSPGYEQYF